The entry below gives a single TCR beta chain sequence along with its context. The data were produced by immunoSEQ multiplex PCR, yet TCRdb's version contains in-frame clones alone and is incomplete. The table has under 700,000 clones, approximately 80% seen once. The sample comes from a study of shared T cell receptors in the human thymus. These sequences were also reported in another study, on human thymus T cells.

The receptor was derived from a boy in the first two years of life with a congenital heart defect. The sample taken for sequencing was thymocytes.

The CDR3 DNA reads TGTGCCAGCACCGCAAGGGTGGGAGGGCACTATGGCTACACCTTC. Residues: CASTARVGGHYGYTF. The V gene is TRBV5-6, the J gene TRBJ1-2; no clear D gene. V was pared by 6 bases and J by 3 bases, with 18 bases between. Germline lookup yields CDR1 SGHDT and CDR2 YYEEEE. The length of the CDR3 is 15 residues.